One sample yielded the 4 T cell receptor beta chains listed below, sequenced in a study of cytomegalovirus exposure and HLA in healthy donors. PCR used 60 Vbeta primers and 13 Jbeta primers. TCRdb's table, derived via immunoSEQ multiplex PCR, lists solely in-frame clones and lacks some. The data contain fewer than 200,000 clones, about 88% of them singletons. Material for sequencing was PBMCs. Receptor source: a man younger than 45 in good health and CMV-seropositive.

This clone was seen more than once but under ten times. The chain recombines TRBV9 with TRBJ2-3, with 7 bases fitting TRBD1. The CDR3 sequence is 12 residues long. Germline-derived CDR1 and CDR2 are SGDLS and YYNGEE. V shed 3 bases, J shed 5 bases, and the junction held 0 bases outside the gene matches. CDR3 amino acids: CASSGDRDTQYF. In nucleotides, the CDR3 is TGTGCCAGCAGCGGGGACAGAGATACGCAGTATTTT.

As for this clone: Germline and junction disagree at one end, which may indicate a read error. This rearrangement joins TRBV7-2 to TRBJ2-1; 8 bases align to TRBD2. CDR1 and CDR2 (germline): SGHTA, FQGNSA. CDR3 length equals 15 residues. CDR3 DNA: TGTGCCAGCAGCATAGCTAGCGGGTCCTACAATGAGCAGTTCTTC. Translation: CASSIASGSYNEQFF.

The chain has TRBV4-1 and TRBJ2-5; no reliable D call. The CDR3 consists of 15 residues. V was shortened by 0 bases and J by 0 bases, with 8 bases between the two germline ends. Germline V gene lookup returns CDR1 MGHRA and CDR2 YSYEKL. The CDR3 DNA is TGCGCCAGCAGCCAAGATGGCACGTACCAAGAGACCCAGTACTTC. Amino acids: CASSQDGTYQETQYF.

The chain couples TRBV18 to TRBJ2-5, with 10 nucleotides matching TRBD2. The CDR3 has 14 residues. Per the germline V gene, CDR1 is KGHSH and CDR2 is LQKENI. Trimming removed 5 bases from V and 2 bases from J; junction bases left unmatched: 2. CDR3 coding DNA: TGTGCCAGCTCAAGGACTAGCGGTCAAGAGACCCAGTACTTC. It translates to CASSRTSGQETQYF.